This TCR beta chain was documented in a study of yellow fever vaccine responses in identical twins. TCRdb reanalysed the RT-PCR reads using MiXCR and keeps one entry per CDR3 protein. The table records about 400 distinct CDR3 sequences, 68% of them present only once. The CDR3 extends over 16 amino acids. Per the germline V gene, CDR1 is SGHRS and CDR2 is YFSETQ. V gave up 2 bases and J gave up 1 base; unmatched junction bases: 5. This clonotype originated in a female donor who received the yellow fever vaccine. This chain links TRBV5-1 with TRBJ1-4; 7 positions match TRBD1. Sample: T cells from blood (PBMCs), unsorted or a sorted subset (not recorded which), taken before or after yellow fever vaccination (not recorded which). The CDR3 bases are TGCGCCAGCAGCTTTCTTCAGGGGGGAACTAATGAAAAACTGTTTTTT. This gives the protein CASSFLQGGTNEKLFF.